This T cell receptor (beta chain) is drawn from a study of blood T cell repertoires in COVID-19. Looked up from germline, CDR1 is SGHAT and CDR2 is FQNNGV. The CDR3 runs to 15 residues. V dropped 5 bases and J dropped 6 bases, with 17 bases sitting between them. Membership in each cohort depended on participant-reported clinical history. Before being deemed recovered, Cohort 3 donors had two negative PCRs, clearance, or symptom resolution. As handled by the study authors: Reference gene primer amplification gave nucleated cell count estimates. The repertoire was sequenced with immunoSEQ multiplex PCR; TCRdb's copy has only in-frame clones and lacks some. The D gene and trimming were derived from the DNA, and the V and J assignments and clone size from that table. Of about 310,000 clones in the sample, about 91% were seen once.

The specimen sequenced was PBMCs or T cells enriched from blood (not recorded which). This chain joins TRBV11-2 and TRBJ2-1, with D maybe TRBD1 (6 bases). This TCR was recovered from a woman aged 40 to 55 who had recovered from COVID-19. Here the CDR3 reads CASSPYHTGSNEQFF. The CDR3 DNA reads as TGTGCCAGCAGCCCCTACCATACAGGGTCCAATGAGCAGTTCTTC. The whole variable domain, filled in from reference TRBV11-2 and TRBJ2-1, reads EAGVAQSPRYKIIEKRQSVAFWCNPISGHATLYWYQQILGQGPKLLIQFQNNGVVDDSQLPKDRFSAERLKGVDSTLKIQPAKLEDSAVYLCASSPYHTGSNEQFFGPGTRLTVL.